In its sample, the clone carrying this T cell receptor (beta chain) was seen many times. Unique molecular identifiers were used to barcode this TCRbeta library. From the PCR reads, TCRdb called clonotypes with MiXCR, one entry per CDR3 protein. This sample carries hundreds of thousands of distinct CDR3 sequences, about 9.5% of them seen once, and the ten largest clones take 5.5% to 8%. CDR1 is SGHRS, CDR2 YFSETQ, per germline. The CDR3 loop spans 13 amino acids. Trimming removed 4 bases at V and 0 bases at J, with 6 bases between. The sample comes from a study of T-cell reconstitution after alpha-beta-depleted transplantation in children.

The chain employs TRBV5-1 and TRBJ2-3; D is undetermined. Sequencing used PBMCs from the stem cell graft donor, obtained from the stem cell graft. The TCR sequence derives from a human donor who donated a stem cell graft to a child with acute lymphoblastic leukemia. The CDR3 region is CASSPLSTDTQYF. In DNA form, the CDR3 reads TGCGCCAGCAGCCCCCTTAGCACAGATACGCAGTATTTT.